A selection of T cell receptor beta chains follows, all from one sample in a study of T cell responses to AZD1222 COVID-19 vaccine. The assay was immunoSEQ multiplex PCR, and TCRdb's table has in-frame clones only and misses some. The profile covers around 160,000 clones, with under 95% appearing a single time and 1.9% taken by the ten largest. The source material was peripheral blood, sampled on day 0 of AZD1222 vaccination. These receptors came from an adult in good health. Each CDR3 is given with its conserved first and last residue. A D gene is named only where the DNA matches it firmly. Clone size is stated in some rows and not others, as once, few, many or a class when expanded.

clone size,V gene,D gene,J gene,CDR3 protein,CDR3 DNA
NA,TRBV19,NA,TRBJ2-5,CASREGGLKTQYF,TGTGCCAGTAGGGAAGGAGGTTTGAAGACCCAGTACTTC
NA,TRBV29-1,NA,TRBJ2-3,CSGRVGARGTDTQYF,TGCAGCGGCCGTGTCGGGGCCAGGGGCACAGATACGCAGTATTTT
NA,TRBV7-9,TRBD1,TRBJ2-1,CASYIRGQDNEQFF,TGTGCCAGCTATATCCGGGGACAGGACAATGAGCAGTTCTTC
once,TRBV5-4,TRBD1,TRBJ2-5,CASSLAQGARETQYF,TGTGCCAGCAGCTTGGCCCAGGGGGCAAGAGAGACCCAGTACTTC
few,TRBV6-5,TRBD1,TRBJ1-6,CATATGGRDSPLHF,TGTGCCACGGCTACAGGGGGCAGGGATTCACCCCTCCACTTT
NA,TRBV7-9,NA,TRBJ2-5,CASSLAFDRGFGETQYF,TGTGCCAGCAGCTTAGCTTTTGATCGGGGTTTCGGGGAGACCCAGTACTTC
NA,TRBV5-1,TRBD2,TRBJ2-7,CASSLGVLAGGYEQYF,TGCGCCAGCAGCTTAGGGGTTCTAGCGGGGGGCTACGAGCAGTACTTC
NA,TRBV9,NA,TRBJ1-4,CASSVGSWSEKLFF,TGTGCCAGCAGCGTAGGCAGTTGGAGTGAAAAACTGTTTTTT
NA,TRBV14,NA,TRBJ1-4,CASSRDTHEKLFF,TGTGCCAGCAGCCGGGACACCCATGAAAAACTGTTTTTT
NA,TRBV4-1,NA,TRBJ2-3,CASSHPDRSAQYF,TGCGCCAGCAGCCATCCCGATCGTTCCGCGCAGTATTTT
NA,TRBV20-1,TRBD2,TRBJ2-1,CSAILASEQFF,TGCAGTGCCATACTAGCGAGTGAGCAGTTCTTC
NA,TRBV7-3,TRBD1,TRBJ2-1,CASSPDRGTSYNEQFF,TGTGCCAGCAGTCCGGACAGGGGCACCTCTTACAATGAGCAGTTCTTC
NA,TRBV11-2,NA,TRBJ1-6,CASSLDRERGSSSYNSPLHF,TGTGCCAGCAGCTTAGATAGGGAGAGGGGTTCTAGCTCCTATAATTCACCCCTCCACTTT
NA,TRBV3-1/TRBV3-2,NA,TRBJ2-7,CASSRAGDPRREQYF,TGTGCCAGCAGCCGCGCAGGGGACCCAAGGAGGGAGCAGTACTTC